Sequencing of this T cell receptor beta chain was carried out in a study of T-cell reconstitution after alpha-beta-depleted transplantation in children. Findings of the study overall: Among T cells one year after transplant, newly produced cells accounted for most counts and diversity. The origin of high day-60 TCRbeta diversity in some patients lay in surviving recipient T cells and thymic progenitors. In patients about two months after transplant, alpha-beta T cells reportedly arose from several hundred expanded graft clones.

Ten or more counts support this clonotype. Antigen: not known. V was clipped by 3 bases and J by 4 bases, with 13 bases between them. The CDR3 spans 14 residues. This sample's TCRbeta library carried unique molecular identifier barcodes. From the PCR reads, TCRdb called clonotypes with MiXCR, one entry per CDR3 protein. The data hold hundreds of thousands of distinct CDR3 sequences, with about an eighth observed a single time. The receptor was isolated from a girl aged 2 to 10 with congenital amegakaryocytic thrombocytopenia, due to receive a stem cell transplant. The material sequenced was PBMCs, taken before TCRalphabeta/CD19-depleted stem cell transplant. The gene calls are TRBV12-3 or TRBV12-4 and TRBJ2-7; D not certain. CDR3 DNA sequence: TGTGCCAGCAGTTTCGTCCCGCCTGGGTACGAGCAGTACTTC. Protein sequence: CASSFVPPGYEQYF.